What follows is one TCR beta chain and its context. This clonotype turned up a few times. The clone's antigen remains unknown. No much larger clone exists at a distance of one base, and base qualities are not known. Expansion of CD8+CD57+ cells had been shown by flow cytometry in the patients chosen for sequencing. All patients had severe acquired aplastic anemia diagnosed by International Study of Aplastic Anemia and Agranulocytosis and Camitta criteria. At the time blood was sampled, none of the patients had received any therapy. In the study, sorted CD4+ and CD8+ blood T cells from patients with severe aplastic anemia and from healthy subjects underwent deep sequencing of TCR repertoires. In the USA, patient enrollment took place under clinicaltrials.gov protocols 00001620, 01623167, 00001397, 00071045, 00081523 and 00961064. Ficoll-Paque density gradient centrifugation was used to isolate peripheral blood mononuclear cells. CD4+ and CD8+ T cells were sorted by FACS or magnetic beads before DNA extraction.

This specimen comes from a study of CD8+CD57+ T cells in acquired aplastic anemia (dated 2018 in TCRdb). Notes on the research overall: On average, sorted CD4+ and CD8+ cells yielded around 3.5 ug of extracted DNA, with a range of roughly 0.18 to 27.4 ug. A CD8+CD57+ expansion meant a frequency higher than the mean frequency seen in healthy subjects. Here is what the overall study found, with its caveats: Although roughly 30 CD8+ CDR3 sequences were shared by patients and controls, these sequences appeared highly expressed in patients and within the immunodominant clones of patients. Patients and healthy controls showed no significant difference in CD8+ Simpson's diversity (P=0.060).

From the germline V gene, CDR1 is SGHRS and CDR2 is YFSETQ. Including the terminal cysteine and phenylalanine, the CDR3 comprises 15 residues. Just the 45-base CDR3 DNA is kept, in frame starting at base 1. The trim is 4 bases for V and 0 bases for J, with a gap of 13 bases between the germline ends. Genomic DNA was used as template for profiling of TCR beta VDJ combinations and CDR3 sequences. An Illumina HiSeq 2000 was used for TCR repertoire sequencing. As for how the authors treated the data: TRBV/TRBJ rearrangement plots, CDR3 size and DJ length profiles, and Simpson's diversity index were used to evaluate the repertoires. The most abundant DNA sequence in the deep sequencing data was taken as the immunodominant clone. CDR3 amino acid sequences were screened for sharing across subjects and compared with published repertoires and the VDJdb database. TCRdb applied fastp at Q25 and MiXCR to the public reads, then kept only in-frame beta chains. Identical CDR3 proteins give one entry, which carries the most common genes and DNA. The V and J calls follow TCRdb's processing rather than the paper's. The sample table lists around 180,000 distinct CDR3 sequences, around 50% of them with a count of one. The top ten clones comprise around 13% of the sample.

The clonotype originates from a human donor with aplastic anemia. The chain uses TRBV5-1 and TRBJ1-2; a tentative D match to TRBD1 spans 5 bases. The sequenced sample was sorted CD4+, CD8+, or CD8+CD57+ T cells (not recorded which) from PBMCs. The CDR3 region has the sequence CASSIQGSSNYGYTF. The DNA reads TGCGCCAGCAGCATTCAGGGCTCTTCTAACTATGGCTACACCTTC. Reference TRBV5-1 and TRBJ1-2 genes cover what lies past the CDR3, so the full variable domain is KAGVTQTPRYLIKTRGQQVTLSCSPISGHRSVSWYQQTPGQGLQFLFEYFSETQRNKGNFPGRFSGRQFSNSRSEMNVSTLELGDSALYLCASSIQGSSNYGYTFGSGTRLTVV.